The entry that follows covers one T cell receptor (beta chain) sequence. The antigen is not known. The CDR3 is 17 amino acids. V lost 3 bases and J lost 0, with 18 bases in between. CDR1 is LNHDA and CDR2 is SQIVND in the germline V gene (reference sequence). This sample stems from a study of T cells in localized non-small cell lung cancer. Measured with immunoSEQ multiplex PCR; TCRdb has only the in-frame clones, and not every one. The sample holds some 2,500 clones, under 25% seen once. Study-wide results and limits: Highest T cell clonality was seen in uninvolved adjacent lung, surpassing that measured in tumor. When the top 100 tumor clones were examined, a median about 60 of them also appeared in the adjacent lung, which was paired and uninvolved. Sequencing covered just one tumor region, so heterogeneity cannot be ruled out.

The chain links TRBV19 to TRBJ2-7; D is perhaps TRBD1 (6 bases). This clonotype was obtained from a woman aged 40-69 years with stage I lung adenocarcinoma. The specimen comprised lung tumor tissue, sampled before any cancer treatment. Here the CDR3 DNA reads TGTGCCAGTAGTATTAGGCAGGGGCCTTACGTCTCCTACGAGCAGTACTTC. Protein product: CASSIRQGPYVSYEQYF.